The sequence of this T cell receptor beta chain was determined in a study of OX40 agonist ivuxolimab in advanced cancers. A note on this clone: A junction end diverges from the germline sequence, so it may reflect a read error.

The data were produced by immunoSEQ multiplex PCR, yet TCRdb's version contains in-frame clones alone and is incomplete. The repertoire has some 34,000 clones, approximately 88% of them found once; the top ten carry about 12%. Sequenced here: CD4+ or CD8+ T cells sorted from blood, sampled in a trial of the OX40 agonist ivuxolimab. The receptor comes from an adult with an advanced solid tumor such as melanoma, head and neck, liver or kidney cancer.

DNA for the CDR3: TGTGCCAGCAGCGAATCGGACGGGCAGGGGGTAAACTTC. Translated: CASSESDGQGVNF. The gene calls are TRBV7-9 and TRBJ2-7, with 7 bases that match TRBD1. The germline V gene has CDR1 SEHNR and CDR2 FQNEAQ (reference sequence). The CDR3 spans 13 residues.